What follows is one TCR beta chain and its context. Generated by immunoSEQ multiplex PCR, the TCRdb table keeps only in-frame clones and is missing some. The data show about 66,000 clones, 89% seen once. These data come from a study of blood T cell repertoires in COVID-19. The CDR3 has 12 amino acids. Germline V CDR1 and CDR2: SGHDT, YYEEEE. With 4 bases clipped from V and 8 bases from J, the junction kept 4 bases outside the gene matches. The receptor comes from a man aged 55 to 70 with acute or convalescent COVID-19. The sequencing input was peripheral blood. The chain has TRBV5-6 and TRBJ1-2, with TRBD1 matching 8 bases. This chain's CDR3 is CASSAGTGGYTF. The CDR3 DNA sequence: TGTGCCAGCAGCGCCGGGACAGGAGGCTACACCTTC. Combining the CDR3 with reference TRBV5-6 and TRBJ1-2 gives the whole variable domain DAGVTQSPTHLIKTRGQQVTLRCSPKSGHDTVSWYQQALGQGPQFIFQYYEEEERQRGNFPDRFSGHQFPNYSSELNVNALLLGDSALYLCASSAGTGGYTFGSGTRLTVV.